This is a list of T cell receptor beta chains from one sample in a study of blood T cell repertoires in COVID-19. Repertoires were generated with immunoSEQ multiplex PCR, while TCRdb's copy carries only in-frame clones and drops some. The sample gives hundreds of thousands of clones, over 75% of which show up once; about 1.5% is in the top ten. The sequenced material came from PBMCs or T cells enriched from blood (not recorded which). The receptor set was obtained from a woman between 18 and 29 years old who had been exposed to COVID-19. CDR3s include the opening cysteine and the closing phenylalanine or tryptophan. D genes are given only for firm matches. For some rows the clone size is stated as once, few or many, or as a class when expanded; others skip it.

TRBV4-2	-	-	TRBJ1-5	CASSQDELQNQPQHF	TGTGCCAGCAGCCAAGACGAACTACAAAATCAGCCCCAGCATTTT
TRBV28	-	-	TRBJ1-5	CASSLRKSHPRFNQPQHF	TGTGCCAGCAGCCTACGCAAATCCCACCCACGATTCAATCAGCCCCAGCATTTT
TRBV7-3	TRBD1	-	TRBJ2-2	CASSSGTATGELFF	TGTGCCAGCAGCTCGGGGACAGCAACCGGGGAGCTGTTTTTT
TRBV9	TRBD2	-	TRBJ2-3	CASSVAAGGPIDTQYF	TGTGCCAGCAGCGTCGCTGCGGGGGGGCCGATAGATACGCAGTATTTT
TRBV7-9	-	-	TRBJ1-1	CASSLAGGLRNTEAFF	TGTGCCAGCAGCTTAGCGGGAGGGCTAAGGAACACTGAAGCTTTCTTT
TRBV25-1	-	-	TRBJ1-4	CASSEYWGGNEKLFF	TGTGCCAGCAGTGAATACTGGGGGGGTAATGAAAAACTGTTTTTT
TRBV28	TRBD1	-	TRBJ1-2	CASRSPSTGLNYGYTF	TGTGCCAGCAGATCACCCTCGACAGGGTTGAACTATGGCTACACCTTC
TRBV2	-	-	TRBJ1-5	CASMPPGSNQPQHF	TGTGCCAGCATGCCTCCAGGTTCCAATCAGCCCCAGCATTTT
TRBV2	-	-	TRBJ1-1	CASSARVNTEAFF	TGTGCCAGCAGTGCTCGGGTGAACACTGAAGCTTTCTTT
TRBV11-2	-	-	TRBJ2-5	CASSLEQAVQYF	TGTGCCAGCAGCTTAGAACAGGCCGTCCAGTACTTC
TRBV9	-	-	TRBJ2-2	CASSVGSPLYTGELFF	TGTGCCAGCAGCGTAGGGTCGCCACTCTACACCGGGGAGCTGTTTTTT
TRBV4-1	-	-	TRBJ2-7	CASSQTGALLGRYF	TGCGCCAGCAGCCAGACAGGAGCGCTATTAGGACGGTACTTC
TRBV28	-	-	TRBJ2-7	CASSLSPHSYEQYF	TGTGCCAGCAGTTTATCGCCACACTCCTACGAGCAGTACTTC
TRBV27	TRBD2	-	TRBJ2-3	CASTGGLAGAGVRYF	TGTGCCAGCACAGGGGGCCTAGCGGGGGCGGGGGTGAGGTATTTT
TRBV4-3	-	-	TRBJ1-5	CASSQDRSNQPQHF	TGCGCCAGCAGCCAAGACAGAAGCAATCAGCCCCAGCATTTT
TRBV3-1/TRBV3-2	TRBD1	-	TRBJ2-7	CASSLSRDREEQYF	TGTGCCAGCAGCCTGTCCCGGGACAGGGAGGAGCAGTACTTC
TRBV19	-	-	TRBJ1-1	CASSIDQTGSQLKAFF	TGTGCCAGTAGTATAGATCAAACAGGAAGTCAGCTCAAGGCTTTCTTT
TRBV4-2	-	-	TRBJ2-7	CASSQVADSTSYEQYF	TGTGCCAGCAGCCAAGTCGCGGACTCAACTTCCTACGAGCAGTACTTC
TRBV13	TRBD2	-	TRBJ2-7	CASSLERDNYEQYF	TGTGCCAGCAGCTTAGAGCGGGATAACTACGAGCAGTACTTC
TRBV5-4	TRBD1	-	TRBJ2-7	CASSFTTTGGEQYF	TGTGCCAGCAGTTTCACCACAACAGGGGGAGAGCAGTACTTC
TRBV6-5	-	-	TRBJ2-7	CASRSSRGSYEQYF	TGTGCCAGCAGGAGCTCTAGGGGGTCCTACGAGCAGTACTTC
TRBV4-2	-	-	TRBJ2-1	CASSQDGINEQFF	TGTGCCAGCAGCCAAGACGGGATTAATGAGCAGTTCTTC
TRBV7-9	TRBD2	-	TRBJ2-5	CASSSLFAGVEETQYF	TGTGCCAGCAGCTCGCTTTTCGCGGGGGTGGAGGAGACCCAGTACTTC
TRBV28	TRBD1	-	TRBJ1-3	CASSLTGTGGNTIYF	TGTGCCAGCAGTTTGACCGGGACAGGGGGAAACACCATATATTTT
TRBV6-5	-	-	TRBJ2-7	CASSPPVGYEQYF	TGTGCCAGCAGCCCCCCGGTCGGCTACGAGCAGTACTTC
TRBV6-5	TRBD1	-	TRBJ1-5	CASRQQGGNQPQHF	TGTGCCAGCAGACAACAGGGGGGTAATCAGCCCCAGCATTTT
TRBV9	TRBD1	once	TRBJ1-1	CASSVGQGGTEAFF	TGTGCCAGCAGCGTCGGACAGGGAGGCACTGAAGCTTTCTTT
TRBV15	-	-	TRBJ1-1	CATSARRGDTEAFF	TGTGCCACCAGCGCGAGAAGGGGCGACACTGAAGCTTTCTTT
TRBV28	-	-	TRBJ1-2	CASSLISQGGYTF	TGTGCCAGCAGTTTAATCTCCCAGGGAGGCTACACCTTC
TRBV7-9	-	-	TRBJ1-4	CASSLNEKLFF	TGTGCCAGCAGTCTAAATGAAAAACTGTTTTTT
TRBV4-2	-	-	TRBJ1-1	CASSQEAGPNTEAFF	TGTGCCAGCAGCCAAGAGGCAGGGCCGAACACTGAAGCTTTCTTT
TRBV12-3/TRBV12-4	-	-	TRBJ1-4	CASSPAREKLFF	TGTGCCAGCAGTCCCGCCAGGGAAAAACTGTTTTTT
TRBV19	TRBD2	-	TRBJ2-2	CASSISGPTRSGTGELFF	TGTGCCAGTAGTATTAGCGGGCCCACTAGGTCGGGCACCGGGGAGCTGTTTTTT
TRBV25-1	-	-	TRBJ1-3	CASSELGGDLSGNTIYF	TGTGCCAGCAGTGAATTGGGGGGAGACCTCTCTGGAAACACCATATATTTT
TRBV6-2/TRBV6-3	TRBD1	-	TRBJ2-7	CASSDRGSSYEQYF	TGTGCCAGCAGTGACAGGGGGTCCTCCTACGAGCAGTACTTC
TRBV5-5	TRBD1	-	TRBJ2-7	CASSLGTGPYEQYF	TGTGCCAGCAGCCTAGGGACAGGACCCTACGAGCAGTACTTC
TRBV28	TRBD1	-	TRBJ1-4	CASSRETGDVGNEKLFF	TGTGCCAGCAGCCGAGAGACAGGGGATGTAGGTAATGAAAAACTGTTTTTT
TRBV27	-	-	TRBJ2-3	CASKASLTQYF	TGTGCCAGCAAAGCTAGCCTCACGCAGTATTTT
TRBV5-4	TRBD2	once	TRBJ2-3	CASSISGTSTTQYF	TGTGCCAGCAGCATCTCCGGGACTAGCACTACGCAGTATTTT
TRBV2	-	-	TRBJ1-4	CASSAVAGAKLFF	TGTGCCAGCAGCGCTGTGGCAGGGGCAAAACTGTTTTTT